The present T cell receptor (beta chain) was sequenced within a study of cytomegalovirus exposure and HLA in healthy donors. The PCR used 60 Vbeta and 13 Jbeta primers. The assay was immunoSEQ multiplex PCR, and TCRdb's table has in-frame clones only and misses some. Seen here are about 120,000 clones, about 74% observed once, and the top ten hold less than 3%. Between the trimmed V and J ends, which lost 4 bases and 8 bases, there was a span of 15 bases. Germline CDR1 is SGDLS and CDR2 is YYNGEE. The CDR3 runs 13 residues. This clone was seen just once. Sequencing was performed on PBMCs. This chain uses TRBV9 with TRBJ1-2; no clear D gene. The TCR comes from a woman in her 40s in good health and CMV-seropositive. CDR3 region: CASSPQEAQGYTF. As DNA, the CDR3 is TGTGCCAGCAGCCCCCAGGAGGCCCAGGGCTACACCTTC.